Given below is one T cell receptor delta chain in context. There is no known antigen for this receptor. A far larger clone is off by one base, so a read error is likely. The data are from a study of gamma-delta T cells after stem cell transplantation listed by TCRdb under 2016. Library preparation used RT-PCR. Sequenced using an Illumina MiSeq. For TCRdb, the public reads were processed anew by CATT, and duplicate DNA sequences were folded into one row. Present in this sample are approximately 2,700 delta-chain clones, approximately 5% of which were seen just once. Roughly an eighth of the sample lies in the top ten. V is shortened by 0 bases, J by 0 bases, and the region joining them spans 10 bases. From the germline V gene, CDR1 is GEAIGNYY and CDR2 is EKD. CDR3 length: 15 amino acids, cysteine to phenylalanine. Kept here is only the CDR3 DNA, which spans 45 bases and is read in frame from base 1.

This receptor was obtained from a human donor. It is not recorded whose cells these are; they may come from a transplant donor. The chain uses TRDV2 and TRDJ1; a tentative D call is TRDD3 (6 bases match). Material for sequencing was gamma-delta T cells. The bases read TGTGCCTGTGACACCATGGGGGGAAACACCGATAAACTCATCTTT. Its product reads: CACDTMGGNTDKLIF.